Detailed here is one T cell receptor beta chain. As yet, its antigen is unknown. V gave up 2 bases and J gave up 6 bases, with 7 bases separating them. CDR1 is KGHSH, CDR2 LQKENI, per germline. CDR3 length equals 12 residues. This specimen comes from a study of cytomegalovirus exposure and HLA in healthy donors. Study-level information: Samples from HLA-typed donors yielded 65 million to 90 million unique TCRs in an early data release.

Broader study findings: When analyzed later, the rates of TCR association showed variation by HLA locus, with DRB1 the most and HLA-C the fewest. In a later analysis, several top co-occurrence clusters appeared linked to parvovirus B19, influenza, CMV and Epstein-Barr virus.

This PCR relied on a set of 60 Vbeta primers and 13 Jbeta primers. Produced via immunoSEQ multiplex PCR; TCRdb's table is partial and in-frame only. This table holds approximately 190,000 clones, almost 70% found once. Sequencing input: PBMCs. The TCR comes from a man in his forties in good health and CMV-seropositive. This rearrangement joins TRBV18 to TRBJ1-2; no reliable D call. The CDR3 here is CASSPGEHGYTF. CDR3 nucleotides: TGTGCCAGCTCACCAGGAGAGCATGGCTACACCTTC. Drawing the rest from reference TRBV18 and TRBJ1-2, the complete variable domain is NAGVMQNPRHLVRRRGQEARLRCSPMKGHSHVYWYRQLPEEGLKFMVYLQKENIIDESGMPKERFSAEFPKEGPSILRIQQVVRGDSAAYFCASSPGEHGYTFGSGTRLTVV.